This TCR beta chain stems from a study of shared clonotypes between healthy human individuals. A word on this clone: Its target is not known.

This CDR3 contains 14 residues. CDR1 is SEHNR and CDR2 is FQNEAQ in the germline V gene (reference sequence). V dropped 4 bases and J dropped 4 bases, with 12 bases sitting between them. Study processing details: Junction-only sequences without quality scores were provided by ImmunoSEQ, so filtering was different. Generated by immunoSEQ multiplex PCR, the TCRdb table keeps only in-frame clones and is missing some. V, J and clone size are taken as reported in that table, and D and trimming were inferred from the DNA itself. The sample carries roughly 1,800,000 clones, about 95% recorded once. Study-wide findings and caveats: Generally, naive subsets came out with larger estimated richness than memory subsets.

Naive CD8 cells lacked CD45RO, underwent positive selection for CCR7 and left out terminally differentiated effector memory CD45RA+ cells. This chain connects TRBV7-9 to TRBJ2-3, with no clear D. This TCR was sampled from a man aged 18 to 29 in good health. The sample consisted of naive CD8+ T cells sorted from blood. CDR3 bases: TGTGCCAGCAGCTCCCCCGGGTCCGCAGATACGCAGTATTTT. Its translation is CASSSPGSADTQYF.